This is a list of T cell receptor beta chains from one sample in a study of T-cell memory formation after mild COVID-19. Each CDR3 protein is one row after TCRdb ran MiXCR on the 5' RACE reads. Among 350,000 to 450,000 distinct CDR3 sequences listed, around 14% were seen once. The sequencing sample was made of PBMCs or a T cell subset sorted from them (not recorded which). The receptors shown here come from a man between 18 and 35 years old who had mild COVID-19 (a few samples of this study predate the infection). Cell type and time point are not known. Both conserved end residues are part of each CDR3. Each record gives: clone size, D gene, V gene, CDR3 length, J gene, CDR3 protein, CDR3 DNA. A D gene is named only where the DNA matches it firmly. The size of a clone is reported for some rows only, either as once, few or many, or as a class for expanded clones.

many	TRBD2	TRBV2	12	TRBJ2-7	CASGTSDYEQYF	TGTGCCAGCGGGACTAGCGACTACGAGCAGTACTTC
few	TRBD1	TRBV12-3/TRBV12-4	15	TRBJ1-1	CASSNRDREATEAFF	TGTGCCAGCAGTAACCGGGACAGGGAGGCCACTGAAGCTTTCTTT
NA	TRBD1	TRBV18	15	TRBJ2-3	CASSLGTGDADTQYF	TGTGCCAGCTCACTCGGGACAGGTGACGCAGATACGCAGTATTTT
few	TRBD2	TRBV4-3	15	TRBJ2-3	CASSRLALPTDTQYF	TGCGCCAGCAGCCGACTAGCCCTACCCACAGATACGCAGTATTTT
NA	NA	TRBV10-2	13	TRBJ2-7	CASSEFSAYEQYF	TGCGCCAGCAGTGAGTTCTCGGCCTACGAGCAGTACTTC
NA	NA	TRBV7-9	16	TRBJ2-5	CASSLYPGVSWETQYF	TGTGCCAGCAGCTTATACCCAGGGGTTTCTTGGGAGACCCAGTACTTC
many	NA	TRBV28	15	TRBJ1-6	CASSPMGALNSPLHF	TGTGCCAGCAGCCCGATGGGGGCGCTTAATTCACCCCTCCACTTT
many	NA	TRBV7-2	13	TRBJ1-6	CASSSTPTSPLHF	TGTGCCAGCAGCTCGACGCCTACGTCACCCCTCCACTTT
NA	NA	TRBV20-1	13	TRBJ1-4	CSAEQGTNEKLFF	TGCAGTGCTGAACAGGGTACTAATGAAAAACTGTTTTTT
few	TRBD1	TRBV7-9	12	TRBJ1-2	CASSPRDRDVTF	TGTGCCAGCAGCCCCAGGGACAGGGATGTCACCTTC
NA	TRBD2	TRBV12-3/TRBV12-4	15	TRBJ2-1	CASNIGTSGGNEQFF	TGTGCCAGCAACATCGGGACTAGCGGGGGCAATGAGCAGTTCTTC
few	NA	TRBV30	13	TRBJ2-7	CAWSDRRSYEQYF	TGTGCCTGGAGTGACAGGCGGTCCTACGAGCAGTACTTC
many	NA	TRBV4-2	17	TRBJ1-3	CASSHPWGESSGNTIYF	TGTGCCAGCAGCCATCCCTGGGGAGAGAGCTCTGGAAACACCATATATTTT
few	TRBD1	TRBV28	15	TRBJ1-1	CASSSGGGRNTEAFF	TGTGCCAGCAGCTCAGGGGGCGGTCGGAACACTGAAGCTTTCTTT
many	NA	TRBV24-1	14	TRBJ1-3	CATMTDPPGNTIYF	TGTGCCACCATGACAGATCCTCCTGGAAACACCATATATTTT
many	NA	TRBV20-1	13	TRBJ1-5	CSASFQGNQPQHF	TGCAGTGCTAGTTTCCAGGGGAATCAGCCCCAGCATTTT
NA	NA	TRBV12-3/TRBV12-4	15	TRBJ1-1	CASRWGVAGEPEAFF	TGTGCCAGCAGGTGGGGGGTGGCAGGGGAGCCTGAAGCTTTCTTT
few	NA	TRBV10-3	13	TRBJ2-3	CAISDQNTDTQYF	TGTGCCATCAGTGACCAGAACACAGATACGCAGTATTTT
many	TRBD1	TRBV7-2	15	TRBJ2-4	CASSFYGTEKNIQYF	TGTGCCAGCAGCTTCTATGGGACAGAAAAAAACATTCAGTACTTC
many	NA	TRBV7-2	15	TRBJ2-3	CASNHVGWSTDTQYF	TGTGCCAGCAATCATGTCGGGTGGAGCACAGATACGCAGTATTTT
NA	NA	TRBV20-1	15	TRBJ2-3	CSARDRRGSTDTQYF	TGCAGTGCTAGAGATAGGCGGGGAAGCACAGATACGCAGTATTTT
NA	TRBD1	TRBV7-3	14	TRBJ2-1	CASSPIGTGDEQFF	TGTGCCAGCAGCCCAATCGGGACAGGGGATGAGCAGTTCTTC
few	TRBD1	TRBV7-3	16	TRBJ2-3	CASSMQGVRNSDTQYF	TGTGCCAGCAGCATGCAGGGGGTACGGAATTCAGATACGCAGTATTTT
few	TRBD1	TRBV20-1	13	TRBJ2-2	CSASRGQFGELFF	TGCAGTGCTAGCAGGGGGCAGTTCGGGGAGCTGTTTTTT
NA	NA	TRBV7-2	16	TRBJ1-5	CASSLSGVISNQPQHF	TGTGCCAGCAGCTTATCAGGGGTGATAAGCAATCAGCCCCAGCATTTT
many	TRBD1	TRBV7-3	15	TRBJ1-1	CASSTTGGGYTEAFF	TGTGCCAGCAGCACTACAGGGGGCGGGTACACTGAAGCTTTCTTT
few	NA	TRBV20-1	13	TRBJ2-1	CSASLPVYNEQFF	TGCAGTGCTAGTCTCCCCGTATACAATGAGCAGTTCTTC
NA	NA	TRBV12-3/TRBV12-4	15	TRBJ1-1	CASSTRRGSSTEAFF	TGTGCCAGCAGTACCCGAAGGGGGTCGAGCACTGAAGCTTTCTTT
NA	NA	TRBV5-1	15	TRBJ1-1	CASSLGQWRDTEAFF	TGCGCCAGCAGCTTGGGGCAGTGGAGGGACACTGAAGCTTTCTTT
few	TRBD2	TRBV7-6	18	TRBJ2-1	CASSLVPSGASSYNEQFF	TGTGCCAGCAGCTTAGTGCCTAGCGGGGCAAGCTCCTACAATGAGCAGTTCTTC
many	NA	TRBV24-1	12	TRBJ1-2	CATSVLGYGYTF	TGTGCCACCAGTGTTCTTGGGTACGGCTACACCTTC
few	NA	TRBV9	15	TRBJ1-5	CASSVEGEPDQPQHF	TGTGCCAGCAGCGTAGAGGGTGAACCTGATCAGCCCCAGCATTTT
NA	NA	TRBV5-1	12	TRBJ2-2	CASSSNAGELFF	TGCGCCAGCAGCTCGAACGCCGGGGAGCTGTTTTTT
many	TRBD2	TRBV12-3/TRBV12-4	13	TRBJ2-3	CVNERGPADTQYF	TGTGTCAACGAGCGGGGGCCAGCAGATACGCAGTATTTT
NA	NA	TRBV6-2/TRBV6-3	14	TRBJ1-1	CASSRDGLATEAFF	TGTGCCAGCAGCCGGGACGGGCTTGCCACTGAAGCTTTCTTT
many	NA	TRBV27	17	TRBJ1-5	CASTAFGPHISNQPQHF	TGTGCCAGCACGGCATTCGGACCTCATATCAGCAATCAGCCCCAGCATTTT
few	NA	TRBV20-1	15	TRBJ2-3	CSARESYGRGDTQYF	TGCAGTGCTAGAGAGTCGTACGGTCGTGGAGATACGCAGTATTTT
NA	NA	TRBV12-3/TRBV12-4	14	TRBJ2-5	CASSFERSWETQYF	TGTGCCAGCAGTTTTGAACGCAGCTGGGAGACCCAGTACTTC
many	NA	TRBV5-1	16	TRBJ1-3	CASSLRGRDSGNTIYF	TGCGCCAGCAGCTTACGGGGCCGCGACTCTGGAAACACCATATATTTT
few	NA	TRBV3-1	16	TRBJ1-3	CASSQVFFFSGNTIYF	TGTGCCAGCAGCCAAGTTTTTTTCTTCTCTGGAAACACCATATATTTT
many	NA	TRBV5-1	11	TRBJ2-1	CASILGGVKFF	TGCGCCAGCATCCTTGGGGGCGTTAAGTTCTTC
NA	NA	TRBV5-1	14	TRBJ1-2	CASSLEVTANGYTF	TGCGCCAGCAGCTTGGAGGTGACAGCAAACGGCTACACCTTC
NA	NA	TRBV15	19	TRBJ2-5	CATSPPGAIRAEDRETQYF	TGTGCCACCAGCCCCCCGGGCGCAATTAGGGCGGAGGACCGGGAGACCCAGTACTTC
NA	NA	TRBV4-2	14	TRBJ1-4	CASSQVGENEKLFF	TGTGCCAGCAGCCAAGTGGGTGAAAATGAAAAACTGTTTTTT
NA	TRBD2	TRBV5-1	15	TRBJ2-1	CASSSGAGAYNEQFF	TGCGCCAGCAGCTCCGGAGCGGGGGCGTACAATGAGCAGTTCTTC
NA	NA	TRBV18	16	TRBJ1-3	CASSPTSGHIGNTIYF	TGTGCCAGCTCACCGACGTCCGGACACATAGGAAACACCATATATTTT
NA	NA	TRBV10-1	13	TRBJ1-5	CASRMWENQPQHF	TGCGCCAGCAGGATGTGGGAGAATCAGCCCCAGCATTTT